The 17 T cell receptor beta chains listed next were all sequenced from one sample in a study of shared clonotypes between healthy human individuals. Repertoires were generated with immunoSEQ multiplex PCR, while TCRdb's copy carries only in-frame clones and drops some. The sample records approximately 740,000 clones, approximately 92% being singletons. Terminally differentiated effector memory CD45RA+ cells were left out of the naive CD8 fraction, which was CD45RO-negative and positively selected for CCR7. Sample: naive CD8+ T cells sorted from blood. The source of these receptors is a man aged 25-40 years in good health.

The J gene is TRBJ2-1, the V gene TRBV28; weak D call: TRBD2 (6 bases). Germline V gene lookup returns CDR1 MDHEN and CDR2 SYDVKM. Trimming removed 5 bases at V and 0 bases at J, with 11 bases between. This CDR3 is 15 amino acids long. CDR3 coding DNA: TGTGCCAGCAGTGGCGGGGTAAGCTCCTACAATGAGCAGTTCTTC. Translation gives CASSGGVSSYNEQFF. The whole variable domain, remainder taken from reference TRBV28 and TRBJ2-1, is DVKVTQSSRYLVKRTGEKVFLECVQDMDHENMFWYRQDPGLGLRLIYFSYDVKMKEKGDIPEGYSVSREKKERFSLILESASTNQTSMYLCASSGGVSSYNEQFFGPGTRLTVL.

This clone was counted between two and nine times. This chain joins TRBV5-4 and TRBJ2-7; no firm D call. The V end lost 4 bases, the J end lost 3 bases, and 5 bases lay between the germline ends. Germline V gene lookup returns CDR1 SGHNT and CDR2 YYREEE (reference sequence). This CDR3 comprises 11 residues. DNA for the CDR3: TGTGCCAGCAGCACGTACTACGAGCAGTACTTC. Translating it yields CASSTYYEQYF.

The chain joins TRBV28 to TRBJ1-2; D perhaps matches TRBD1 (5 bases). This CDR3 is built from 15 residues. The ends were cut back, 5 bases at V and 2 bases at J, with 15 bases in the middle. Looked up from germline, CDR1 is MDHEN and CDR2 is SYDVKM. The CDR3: CASSPSAGKNYGYTF. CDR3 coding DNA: TGTGCCAGCAGTCCCTCGGCAGGGAAGAACTATGGCTACACCTTC.

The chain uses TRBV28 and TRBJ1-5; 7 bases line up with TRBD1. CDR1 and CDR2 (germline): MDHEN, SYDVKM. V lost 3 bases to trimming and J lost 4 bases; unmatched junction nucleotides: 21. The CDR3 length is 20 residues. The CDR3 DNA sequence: TGTGCCAGCAGTTTCCGATATGCGAGACAGGGTGGAACCCTGAATCAGCCCCAGCATTTT. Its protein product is CASSFRYARQGGTLNQPQHF.

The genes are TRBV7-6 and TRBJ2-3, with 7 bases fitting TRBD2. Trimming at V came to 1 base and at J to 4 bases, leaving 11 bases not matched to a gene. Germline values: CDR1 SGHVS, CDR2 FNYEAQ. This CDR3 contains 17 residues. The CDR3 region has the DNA TGTGCCAGCAGCTTAGGTGGGTTTGGCGGGAGCGCAGATACGCAGTATTTT. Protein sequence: CASSLGGFGGSADTQYF.

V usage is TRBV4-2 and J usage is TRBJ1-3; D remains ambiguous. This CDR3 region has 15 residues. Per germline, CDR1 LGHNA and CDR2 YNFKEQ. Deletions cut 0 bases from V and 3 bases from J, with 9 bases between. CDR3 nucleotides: TGTGCCAGCAGCCAAGATCCGGGGAATGGAAACACCATATATTTT. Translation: CASSQDPGNGNTIYF.

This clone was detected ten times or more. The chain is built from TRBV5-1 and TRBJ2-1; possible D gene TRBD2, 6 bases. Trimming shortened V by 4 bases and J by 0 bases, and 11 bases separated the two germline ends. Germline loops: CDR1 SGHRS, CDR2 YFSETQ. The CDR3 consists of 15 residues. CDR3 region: CASSVAESSYNEQFF. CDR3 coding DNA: TGCGCCAGCAGCGTAGCGGAGAGCTCCTACAATGAGCAGTTCTTC.

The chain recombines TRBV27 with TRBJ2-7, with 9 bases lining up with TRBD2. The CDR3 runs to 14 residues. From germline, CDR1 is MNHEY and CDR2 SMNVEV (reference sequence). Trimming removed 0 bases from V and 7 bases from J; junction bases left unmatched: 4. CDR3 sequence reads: CASSLSREGREQYF. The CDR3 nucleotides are TGTGCCAGCAGTTTATCGCGGGAGGGCCGGGAGCAGTACTTC.

The CDR3 loop reads CASSVKVGGAQETQYF. CDR3 sequence (DNA): TGTGCCAGCAGTGTAAAGGTGGGGGGGGCCCAAGAGACCCAGTACTTC. The chain joins TRBV2 to TRBJ2-5, with TRBD2 as a possible D gene (7 bases). Trimming pared 4 bases from V and 1 base from J, leaving 16 bases between. Germline assignment: CDR1 SNHLY and CDR2 FYNNEI. This CDR3 has 16 amino acids.

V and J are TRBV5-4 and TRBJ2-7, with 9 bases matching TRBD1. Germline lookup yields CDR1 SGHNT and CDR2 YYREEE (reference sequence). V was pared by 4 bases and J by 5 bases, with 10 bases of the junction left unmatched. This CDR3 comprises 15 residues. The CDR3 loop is CASSTPGQGRHEQYF. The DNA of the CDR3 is TGTGCCAGCAGCACACCGGGACAGGGTCGTCACGAGCAGTACTTC.

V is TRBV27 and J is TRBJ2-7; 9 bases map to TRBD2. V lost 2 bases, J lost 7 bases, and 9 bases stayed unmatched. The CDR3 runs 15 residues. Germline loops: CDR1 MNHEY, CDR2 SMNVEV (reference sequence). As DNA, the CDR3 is TGTGCCAGCAGTTTACGACTAGCGGCCCTTAAAGAGCAGTACTTC. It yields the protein CASSLRLAALKEQYF.

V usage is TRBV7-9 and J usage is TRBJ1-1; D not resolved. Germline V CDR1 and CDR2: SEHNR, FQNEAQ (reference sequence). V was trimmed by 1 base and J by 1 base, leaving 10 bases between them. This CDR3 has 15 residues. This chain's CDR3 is CASSLVRLGNTEAFF. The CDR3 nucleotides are TGTGCCAGCAGCTTAGTCCGCTTGGGGAACACTGAAGCTTTCTTT.

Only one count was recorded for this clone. The CDR3 loop reads CAISERPDTQYF. CDR3 in DNA: TGTGCCATCAGTGAGCGCCCAGATACGCAGTATTTT. The chain employs TRBV10-3 and TRBJ2-3; no firm D call. This CDR3 is built from 12 residues. CDR1 and CDR2 (germline): ENHRY, SYGVKD. V was cut by 2 bases and J by 4 bases, with 4 bases left in between.

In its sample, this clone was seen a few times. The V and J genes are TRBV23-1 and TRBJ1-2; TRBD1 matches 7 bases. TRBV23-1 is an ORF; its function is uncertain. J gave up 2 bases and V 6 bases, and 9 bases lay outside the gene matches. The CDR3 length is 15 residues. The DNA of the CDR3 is TGCGCCAGCAGCGTCAGACAGGGTCCAAACTATGGCTACACCTTC. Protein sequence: CASSVRQGPNYGYTF.

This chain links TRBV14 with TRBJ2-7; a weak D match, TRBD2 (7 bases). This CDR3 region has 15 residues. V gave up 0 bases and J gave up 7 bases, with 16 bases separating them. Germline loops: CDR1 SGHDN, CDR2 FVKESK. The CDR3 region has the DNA TGTGCCAGCAGCCAAGATCAGGGGACTACCCAAGAGCAGTACTTC. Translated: CASSQDQGTTQEQYF.

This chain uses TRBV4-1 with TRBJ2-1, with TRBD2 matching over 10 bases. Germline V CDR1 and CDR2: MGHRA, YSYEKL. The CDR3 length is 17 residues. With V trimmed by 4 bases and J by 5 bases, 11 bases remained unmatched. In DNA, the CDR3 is TGCGCCAGCAGCCGCACAACTACTAGCGGGGTGAACAATGAGCAGTTCTTC. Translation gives CASSRTTTSGVNNEQFF.

CDR3 sequence (DNA): TGCGCCAGCAGTGGCCTAGCGGGAGCGGTAGATACGCAGTATTTT. This codes for CASSGLAGAVDTQYF. The V and J genes are TRBV10-2 and TRBJ2-3, with 10 bases fitting TRBD2. CDR3 length: 15 residues. The germline CDR1 and CDR2 sequences are WSHSY and SAAADI. With V trimmed by 4 bases and J by 5 bases, 6 bases remained unmatched.